This T cell receptor (beta chain) is from a study of identifying expanded T cells in peripheral blood. Collection occurred without any documented infections or immune events in donors. Sequencing used immunoSEQ multiplex PCR; TCRdb keeps in-frame clones, though not all of them. The profile covers approximately 140,000 clones, with less than 90% appearing a single time and around 8.2% taken by the ten largest. With 3 bases removed from V and 0 bases from J, the gap between germline ends came to 16 bases. This CDR3 has 17 amino acids. Germline loops: CDR1 SGHRS, CDR2 YFSETQ. The J gene is TRBJ1-3, the V gene TRBV5-1; tentatively, D is TRBD1 (5 bases). This sequence originates from a person aged 18 to 70 in good health. The source material was blood. In DNA form, the CDR3 reads TGCGCCAGCAGCTACCATCGGGACGGGACCTCTGGAAACACCATATATTTT. The encoded protein is CASSYHRDGTSGNTIYF.